Below are 24 T cell receptor beta chains sequenced from a single sample in a study of identical twins. TCRdb called the 5' RACE reads again in MiXCR, with one record for every CDR3 protein. This repertoire shows nearly 250,000 distinct CDR3 sequences, 5.5% to 8% found once; its top ten account for around 3.4%. This sample was also put to use in a study of yellow fever vaccine responses in identical twins.

Sequenced input: memory (CD45RO+) T cells sorted from blood. The receptors were sampled from a woman under 30 in good health.

The V call is TRBV4-2, the J call TRBJ1-4; the D gene is possibly TRBD1 (6 bases). CDR1 and CDR2 from the germline V gene are LGHNA and YNFKEQ. V lost 1 base to trimming and J lost 6 bases, with 12 bases between them. The CDR3 extends over 15 amino acids. DNA for the CDR3: TGTGCCAGCAGCCAAGCGGGGGCAGGGGATGAAAAACTGTTTTTT. Protein sequence: CASSQAGAGDEKLFF.

Many counts were recorded for this clonotype. The chain is built from TRBV12-3 or TRBV12-4 and TRBJ2-3, with 8 bases lining up with TRBD1. The V and J ends lost 5 bases and 0 bases, in that order; junction bases with no gene match: 7. This CDR3 comprises 16 residues. In DNA, the CDR3 is TGTGCCAGCAGTAGCAGGGGGCCCCGGAGCACAGATACGCAGTATTTT. Its translation is CASSSRGPRSTDTQYF.

The chain carries TRBV2 and TRBJ2-5; D is undetermined. Germline V CDR1 and CDR2: SNHLY, FYNNEI. Trimming shortened V by 10 bases and J by 2 bases, and 14 bases separated the two germline ends. This CDR3 is built from 13 residues. The chain's CDR3 is CANKHGLQETQYF. DNA for the CDR3: TGTGCCAACAAGCATGGCTTACAAGAGACCCAGTACTTC.

This clonotype appeared a few times. The chain couples TRBV9 to TRBJ1-1, with D perhaps TRBD1 (5 bases). Trimming took 2 bases from V and 2 from J, leaving 13 bases between them. The CDR3 is 15 amino acids. Germline values: CDR1 SGDLS, CDR2 YYNGEE. CDR3 sequence (DNA): TGTGCCAGCAGCGTCCGGGGGGTCGGAAACACTGAAGCTTTCTTT. Its translation is CASSVRGVGNTEAFF.

The sample holds a few counts of this clonotype. The chain employs TRBV7-2 and TRBJ2-2; 8 positions match TRBD2. This CDR3 has 17 residues. The V and J ends lost 0 bases and 2 bases, in that order; junction bases with no gene match: 5. Germline V gene data show CDR1 as SGHTA and CDR2 as FQGNSA. CDR3 amino acids: CASSLAGGGPNTGELFF. DNA of the CDR3: TGTGCCAGCAGCTTAGCGGGCGGGGGGCCCAACACCGGGGAGCTGTTTTTT. The full variable domain, in which reference TRBV7-2 and TRBJ2-2 provide the parts outside the CDR3, is GAGVSQSPSNKVTEKGKDVELRCDPISGHTALYWYRQSLGQGLEFLIYFQGNSAPDKSGLPSDRFSAERTGGSVSTLTIQRTQQEDSAVYLCASSLAGGGPNTGELFFGEGSRLTVL.

The table lists this clonotype with many counts. The rearrangement joins TRBV7-9 to TRBJ1-2, with TRBD1 identical over 9 bases. V was clipped by 6 bases and J by 6 bases; unmatched bases: 5. The CDR3 has 13 residues. From germline, CDR1 is SEHNR and CDR2 FQNEAQ (reference sequence). For the CDR3, the DNA is TGTGCCAGCAGGCCTACAGGGGGCCATGGCTACACCTTC. It yields the protein CASRPTGGHGYTF. Based on the CDR3 plus reference TRBV7-9 and TRBJ1-2, the full variable domain is DTGVSQNPRHKITKRGQNVTFRCDPISEHNRLYWYRQTLGQGPEFLTYFQNEAQLEKSRLLSDRFSAERPKGSFSTLEIQRTEQGDSAMYLCASRPTGGHGYTFGSGTRLTVV.

The V call is TRBV6-5, the J call TRBJ1-5; D ambiguous. The CDR3 has 15 amino acids. Trimming took off 2 bases at V and 4 bases at J, with 12 bases between the two ends. From germline, CDR1 is MNHEY and CDR2 SVGAGI. CDR3 in DNA: TGTGCCAGCAGTTACGGCACAGACCCGAATCAGCCCCAGCATTTT. Translated, it gives CASSYGTDPNQPQHF.

There are many counts of this clonotype. The chain carries TRBV10-3 and TRBJ2-1; a weak D match, TRBD1 (6 bases). Germline CDR1 and CDR2: ENHRY and SYGVKD. The CDR3 length is 14 residues. V lost 1 base to trimming and J lost 5 bases, with 9 bases between them. The CDR3 sequence is CAISEFGQHNEQFF. The CDR3 DNA reads TGTGCCATCAGTGAGTTTGGACAGCACAATGAGCAGTTCTTC.

The sample holds a few counts of this clonotype. The rearrangement links TRBV19 to TRBJ1-5, with D hard to call. V lost 2 bases to trimming and J lost 6 bases, with 14 bases between them. CDR3 length equals 15 residues. The V gene's germline CDR1 is LNHDA and CDR2 SQIVND (reference sequence). The CDR3 spells CASSILSAYPQPQHF. CDR3 in DNA: TGTGCCAGTAGTATATTGTCAGCTTACCCTCAGCCCCAGCATTTT. The whole variable domain, filled in from reference TRBV19 and TRBJ1-5, reads DGGITQSPKYLFRKEGQNVTLSCEQNLNHDAMYWYRQDPGQGLRLIYYSQIVNDFQKGDIAEGYSVSREKKESFPLTVTSAQKNPTAFYLCASSILSAYPQPQHFGDGTRLSIL.

The chain employs TRBV2 and TRBJ2-3, with 8 bases matching TRBD1. Looked up from germline, CDR1 is SNHLY and CDR2 is FYNNEI. The CDR3 has 18 amino acids. The J segment lost 5 bases and the V segment lost 10 bases, leaving 23 bases of the junction unmatched. Here the CDR3 reads CAIRSSGSDRGWVDTQYF. As DNA, the CDR3 is TGTGCCATCAGAAGCTCAGGTTCCGACAGGGGTTGGGTAGATACGCAGTATTTT.

The chain recombines TRBV20-1 with TRBJ2-5, with D perhaps matching TRBD1 (6 bases). Deletions cut 6 bases from V and 5 bases from J, with 19 bases between. The V gene's germline CDR1 is DFQATT and CDR2 SNEGSKA (reference sequence). This CDR3 is 14 amino acids long. CDR3 loop: CSAPGAGLRETQYF. Here the CDR3 DNA reads TGCAGTGCCCCAGGGGCAGGGCTGCGGGAGACCCAGTACTTC.

This clonotype was detected only a few times. This chain connects TRBV3-1 to TRBJ1-6; TRBD1 is a possible D gene (6 bases). This CDR3 spans 14 amino acids. V dropped 3 bases and J dropped 11 bases, with 14 bases sitting between them. From germline, CDR1 is LGHDT and CDR2 YNNKEL (reference sequence). CDR3 in DNA: TGTGCCAGCAGCCAGATAATACAGGGTACACCCCTCCACTTT. This encodes CASSQIIQGTPLHF.

The genes are TRBV4-1 and TRBJ2-3; TRBD1 matches at 11 bases. The CDR3 runs 14 residues. J lost 7 bases, V lost 6 bases, and 6 bases had no gene match. Germline V gene sequence: CDR1 MGHRA, CDR2 YSYEKL. The CDR3 spells CASRIGQGAYTQYF. The CDR3 DNA reads TGCGCCAGCAGGATCGGACAGGGGGCTTATACGCAGTATTTT.

Only a few counts were recorded for this clonotype. V gene TRBV28 combines with J gene TRBJ1-5; D perhaps matches TRBD1 (5 bases). Trimming removed 4 bases from V and 8 bases from J, with 9 bases in between. The CDR3 contains 12 residues. In germline, CDR1 is MDHEN, CDR2 SYDVKM. The CDR3 DNA reads TGTGCCAGCAGTTACCTAGGGGAGCCCCAGCATTTT. Its translation is CASSYLGEPQHF. The variable domain in full, completed from reference TRBV28 and TRBJ1-5, reads DVKVTQSSRYLVKRTGEKVFLECVQDMDHENMFWYRQDPGLGLRLIYFSYDVKMKEKGDIPEGYSVSREKKERFSLILESASTNQTSMYLCASSYLGEPQHFGDGTRLSIL.

This clonotype was counted at least ten times. V and J are TRBV5-6 and TRBJ2-2; D is undetermined. V lost 3 bases and J lost 1, with 13 bases in between. The V gene's germline CDR1 is SGHDT and CDR2 YYEEEE. This CDR3 contains 16 residues. The CDR3: CASSWVGSLNTGELFF. Written as DNA, the CDR3 is TGTGCCAGCAGCTGGGTCGGGTCCTTGAACACCGGGGAGCTGTTTTTT.

This clonotype was recorded only once. V usage is TRBV20-1 and J usage is TRBJ1-1; D is ambiguous. V lost 1 base and J lost 1, with 10 bases in between. Germline CDR1 reads DFQATT; CDR2 reads SNEGSKA (reference sequence). This CDR3 region has 14 residues. The CDR3 sequence is CSARVGHSNTEAFF. For the CDR3, the DNA is TGCAGTGCTAGAGTCGGTCACTCGAACACTGAAGCTTTCTTT.

This clonotype came up many times. The chain links TRBV7-2 to TRBJ1-1; perhaps TRBD1 as D (5 bases). Germline CDR1 and CDR2: SGHTA and FQGNSA. V was cut by 2 bases and J by 3 bases, with 13 bases left in between. This CDR3 has 15 residues. CDR3 bases: TGTGCCAGCAGCTTACTACAGGCCCCTTACACTGAAGCTTTCTTT. Residues: CASSLLQAPYTEAFF. Full variable domain (missing parts from reference TRBV7-2 and TRBJ1-1): GAGVSQSPSNKVTEKGKDVELRCDPISGHTALYWYRQSLGQGLEFLIYFQGNSAPDKSGLPSDRFSAERTGGSVSTLTIQRTQQEDSAVYLCASSLLQAPYTEAFFGQGTRLTVV.

This clonotype was counted between two and nine times. This chain links TRBV15 with TRBJ1-5, with TRBD1 as a possible D gene (6 bases). V lost 0 bases and J 3 bases, leaving 12 bases between the germline ends. The CDR3 length is 16 residues. Germline lookup yields CDR1 LNHNV and CDR2 YYDKDF (reference sequence). CDR3 residues: CATSRDLGGNNQPQHF. Here the CDR3 DNA reads TGTGCCACCAGCAGAGACCTAGGGGGGAACAATCAGCCCCAGCATTTT.

This clonotype was counted between two and nine times. J is TRBJ2-5 and V is TRBV20-1, with D perhaps assigned TRBD1 or TRBD2 (6 bases each). Per germline, CDR1 DFQATT and CDR2 SNEGSKA (reference sequence). V was pared by 4 bases and J by 2 bases, with 14 bases between. The CDR3 extends over 14 amino acids. In DNA, the CDR3 is TGCAGTGCTATACCTACAGGGAGGCAAGAGACCCAGTACTTC. Residues: CSAIPTGRQETQYF.

This clonotype has more than one count but fewer than ten. The CDR3 DNA reads TGTGCCACCAGTGATGAGCGGGATCGAAAAACCGGGGAGCTGTTTTTT. Translation: CATSDERDRKTGELFF. The V and J genes are TRBV24-1 and TRBJ2-2; 7 bases are shared with TRBD2. V trimming: 3 bases; J trimming: 5 bases; junction bases outside the gene matches: 8. The V gene's germline CDR1 is KGHDR and CDR2 SFDVKD. The CDR3 runs 16 residues.

The rearrangement links TRBV15 to TRBJ2-5; no clear D. Trimming left V 5 bases short and J 5 bases short, with 9 bases between. Germline V gene data show CDR1 as LNHNV and CDR2 as YYDKDF (reference sequence). CDR3 size: 12 residues. In DNA form, the CDR3 reads TGTGCCACCAGCGACGTTGGGGAGACCCAGTACTTC. Translating it yields CATSDVGETQYF.

This clonotype has only a few counts. This chain links TRBV9 with TRBJ2-5; no definite D call. CDR1 and CDR2 (germline): SGDLS, YYNGEE. The CDR3 runs to 15 residues. The ends were cut back, 0 bases at V and 5 bases at J, with 14 bases in the middle. CDR3 amino acids: CASSVVPQPEETQYF. CDR3 DNA: TGTGCCAGCAGCGTAGTGCCACAACCGGAGGAGACCCAGTACTTC.

This clonotype turned up a few times. The genes are TRBV6-1 and TRBJ2-2; D perhaps matches TRBD2 (5 bases). The CDR3 is 18 amino acids. V was cut by 2 bases and J by 8 bases, with 24 bases left in between. Germline assignment: CDR1 MNHNS and CDR2 SASEGT. The CDR3: CASSESGGNAGTRGELFF. The CDR3 DNA follows: TGTGCCAGCAGTGAAAGCGGCGGCAACGCCGGAACAAGGGGGGAGCTGTTTTTT.

There are a few counts of this clonotype. The genes are TRBV5-1 and TRBJ2-2, with TRBD2 identical over 9 bases. The CDR3 is 16 amino acids. Per germline, CDR1 SGHRS and CDR2 YFSETQ. Germline trimming cut 1 base from V and 6 bases from J; bases unmatched to any gene: 7. This chain's CDR3 is CASSLLPGLASGELFF. The CDR3, as DNA: TGCGCCAGCAGCTTGCTTCCGGGACTAGCTTCCGGGGAGCTGTTTTTT.